The text below deals with one TCR beta chain. Its target is not known. Then a second PCR, running about 6 to 12 cycles, was carried out with a sample-barcoded 5' primer and a J-beta primer mix. TCRdb ran MiXCR on the 5' RACE reads and lists one entry per CDR3 protein. The sample lists 450,000 to 650,000 distinct CDR3 sequences, 24% occurring once. V gave up 3 bases and J gave up 0 bases, with 8 bases separating them. This CDR3 spans 14 amino acids. Per the germline V gene, CDR1 is SGHRS and CDR2 is YFSETQ. Each individual donor underwent a draw of roughly 10 milliliters of peripheral blood. These data come from a study of blood T cells in healthy people across ages. Regarding the study as a whole: Greater diversity and more naive CD4+ cells were seen in long-lived donors than in aged donors.

The same sample was also studied in work on T cells of mothers and their children.

The sample comprised blood. This TCR was recovered from a boy younger than 18 in good health. The chain joins TRBV5-1 to TRBJ2-3; D remains ambiguous. The CDR3 reads CASSSTSSTDTQYF. The CDR3 nucleotides are TGCGCCAGCAGCTCTACCTCTAGCACAGATACGCAGTATTTT. The variable domain in full, completed from reference TRBV5-1 and TRBJ2-3, reads KAGVTQTPRYLIKTRGQQVTLSCSPISGHRSVSWYQQTPGQGLQFLFEYFSETQRNKGNFPGRFSGRQFSNSRSEMNVSTLELGDSALYLCASSSTSSTDTQYFGPGTRLTVL.